Below, 32 T cell receptor beta chains from the same sample are listed, as sequenced in a study of cytomegalovirus exposure and HLA in healthy donors. Amplification used 60 Vbeta primers and 13 Jbeta primers. Libraries were prepared by immunoSEQ multiplex PCR; TCRdb keeps only in-frame clonotypes and omits some of them. The record lists 150,000 to 200,000 clones, of which the ten most abundant hold around 0.8%. Sequencing was performed on PBMCs. The receptors shown here come from a woman aged 18-35 years in good health and CMV-seropositive.

The gene calls are TRBV7-6 and TRBJ1-3; maybe TRBD1 (6 bases). V lost 8 bases and J 1 base, leaving 15 bases between the germline ends. The CDR3 is 15 residues long. Germline V gene sequence: CDR1 SGHVS, CDR2 FNYEAQ. CDR3 nucleotide sequence: TGTGCCAGCGCCCAGGGGCGCCAGTCTGGAAACACCATATATTTT. Residues: CASAQGRQSGNTIYF.

The chain employs TRBV7-2 and TRBJ1-5; 7 bases match TRBD1. The CDR3 consists of 15 residues. Germline trimming cut 4 bases from V and 1 base from J; bases unmatched to any gene: 4. From germline, CDR1 is SGHTA and CDR2 FQGNSA. The CDR3 protein is CASSSRQGSNQPQHF. The CDR3 DNA sequence: TGTGCCAGCAGCTCTAGACAGGGAAGCAATCAGCCCCAGCATTTT.

V usage is TRBV7-9 and J usage is TRBJ2-3; 7 nucleotides line up with TRBD2. Germline trimming cut 5 bases from V and 3 bases from J; bases unmatched to any gene: 17. The V gene's germline CDR1 is SEHNR and CDR2 FQNEAQ (reference sequence). The CDR3 has 18 amino acids. CDR3 amino acids: CASSPTPLAWENTDTQYF. The CDR3 DNA reads as TGTGCCAGCAGCCCAACTCCACTAGCGTGGGAGAATACAGATACGCAGTATTTT.

J is TRBJ2-1 and V is TRBV6-4; TRBD2 aligns across 13 bases. The CDR3 is 18 amino acids. The ends lost 6 bases at V and 1 base at J; junction bases unmatched: 9. The germline V gene encodes CDR1 MRHNA and CDR2 SNTAGT. The CDR3 loop is CASSTHGLAGASYNEQFF. The CDR3 region has the DNA TGTGCCAGCAGCACCCATGGACTAGCGGGGGCGTCCTACAATGAGCAGTTCTTC.

The chain couples TRBV27 to TRBJ1-2; TRBD1 is a possible D gene (5 bases). V lost 3 bases and J lost 4, with 15 bases in between. Germline V gives CDR1 MNHEY, CDR2 SMNVEV (reference sequence). This CDR3 has 15 amino acids. The CDR3: CASSFGGSYGYGYTF. The CDR3 region has the DNA TGTGCCAGCAGTTTTGGGGGGAGCTATGGCTATGGCTACACCTTC.

V and J are TRBV4-2 and TRBJ2-1; 11 bases are a match to TRBD2. This CDR3 region has 16 residues. The trim removed 4 bases at V and 5 bases at J, leaving 7 bases unmatched. In germline, CDR1 is LGHNA, CDR2 YNFKEQ. CDR3 sequence: CASSPLTSGADNEQFF. The CDR3 region has the DNA TGTGCCAGCAGCCCATTGACTAGCGGGGCAGACAATGAGCAGTTCTTC.

J is TRBJ2-3 and V is TRBV10-3; weak D call: TRBD1 (5 bases). The CDR3 has 12 residues. Trimming shortened V by 10 bases and J by 2 bases, and 10 bases separated the two germline ends. Per the germline V gene, CDR1 is ENHRY and CDR2 is SYGVKD. In DNA form, the CDR3 reads TGTGCCACCTCGACAGTCACAGATACGCAGTATTTT. This gives the protein CATSTVTDTQYF.

The chain joins TRBV5-1 to TRBJ2-3, with TRBD2 identical over 7 bases. The CDR3 is 14 amino acids. Germline lookup yields CDR1 SGHRS and CDR2 YFSETQ. V lost 4 bases and J lost 0; bases outside the gene matches: 2. This CDR3 reads CASSLAASTDTQYF. The CDR3 nucleotides read TGCGCCAGCAGCCTAGCGGCTAGCACAGATACGCAGTATTTT.

The chain combines TRBV4-3 with TRBJ2-5, with 7 bases fitting TRBD2. The CDR3 consists of 15 residues. V lost 2 bases and J lost 2; bases outside the gene matches: 5. Per germline, CDR1 LGHNA and CDR2 YSLEER. In nucleotides, the CDR3 is TGCGCCAGCAGCCAACCGGGACTAACTCAAGAGACCCAGTACTTC. This gives the protein CASSQPGLTQETQYF.

V and J are TRBV5-4 and TRBJ2-3; D is unresolved. CDR1 is SGHNT, CDR2 YYREEE, per germline (reference sequence). V was cut by 3 bases and J by 0 bases, with 14 bases left in between. The CDR3 extends over 16 amino acids. The CDR3 spells CASSSGSIASTDTQYF. CDR3 sequence (DNA): TGTGCCAGCAGCTCCGGCTCTATAGCTAGCACAGATACGCAGTATTTT.

V gene TRBV6-4 combines with J gene TRBJ2-2, with 12 nucleotides matching TRBD1. The CDR3 is made up of 15 amino acids. With V trimmed by 7 bases and J by 7 bases, 7 bases remained unmatched. Germline V lookup: CDR1 MRHNA, CDR2 SNTAGT. CDR3 nucleotide sequence: TGTGCCAGCAAACGGGACAGGGGGCTTCACGGGGAGCTGTTTTTT. This gives the protein CASKRDRGLHGELFF.

J is TRBJ1-3 and V is TRBV9; 7 nucleotides align to TRBD1. Germline V gene lookup returns CDR1 SGDLS and CDR2 YYNGEE. The CDR3 extends over 23 amino acids. The V and J ends lost 1 base and 0 bases, in that order; junction bases with no gene match: 25. The CDR3 region has the DNA TGTGCCAGCAGCGTACGCGGGGTTGGGCGGGACAGCGACCTTCCTAGCTCTGGAAACACCATATATTTT. Its protein is CASSVRGVGRDSDLPSSGNTIYF.

The rearrangement joins TRBV28 to TRBJ1-1; no reliable D call. CDR1 is MDHEN and CDR2 is SYDVKM in the germline V gene. Trimming removed 5 bases at V and 1 base at J, with 8 bases between. The CDR3 has 13 residues. CDR3 sequence reads: CASSTGENTEAFF. For the CDR3, the DNA is TGTGCCAGCAGTACCGGGGAGAACACTGAAGCTTTCTTT.

The gene calls are TRBV5-5 and TRBJ2-7; D might be TRBD2 (6 bases). Germline V lookup: CDR1 SGHKS, CDR2 YYEKEE (reference sequence). The CDR3 has 15 residues. Trimming removed 0 bases at V and 0 bases at J, with 10 bases between. The CDR3 sequence is CASSLEGLGSYEQYF. CDR3 DNA sequence: TGTGCCAGCAGCTTGGAGGGACTGGGCTCCTACGAGCAGTACTTC.

CDR3 in amino acids: CASSPLGQGLEEKLFF. The CDR3 coding sequence is TGTGCCAGCTCACCACTTGGACAGGGGTTAGAAGAAAAACTGTTTTTT. The rearrangement links TRBV18 to TRBJ1-4, with 9 bases matching TRBD1. Losses at the gene ends were 1 base for V and 8 bases for J; bases not matched to a gene: 8. The CDR3 runs 16 residues. Germline CDR1 reads KGHSH; CDR2 reads LQKENI.

J is TRBJ1-2 and V is TRBV5-4; tentative D call: TRBD1 (5 bases). This CDR3 has 16 residues. CDR1 is SGHNT, CDR2 YYREEE, per germline (reference sequence). Trimming took off 4 bases at V and 1 base at J, with 17 bases between the two ends. This CDR3 is CASSQYSQGINYGYTF. The CDR3 DNA reads TGTGCCAGCAGCCAATACTCGCAGGGTATTAACTATGGCTACACCTTC.

This chain links TRBV2 with TRBJ2-3; D is uncertain. The CDR3 consists of 12 residues. V was trimmed by 1 base and J by 9 bases, leaving 8 bases between them. The germline V gene encodes CDR1 SNHLY and CDR2 FYNNEI. CDR3 DNA sequence: TGTGCCAGCAGTGAAGGCCCCGGGACGCAGTATTTT. This encodes CASSEGPGTQYF.

This chain connects TRBV7-2 to TRBJ1-1; no firm D call. Germline V lookup: CDR1 SGHTA, CDR2 FQGNSA. The CDR3 length is 13 residues. V was pared by 2 bases and J by 0 bases, with 4 bases between. CDR3 nucleotide sequence: TGTGCCAGCAGCTTATATGTGAACACTGAAGCTTTCTTT. Translation gives CASSLYVNTEAFF.

This chain uses TRBV10-3 with TRBJ2-1, with D possibly being TRBD2 (6 bases). Germline CDR1 and CDR2: ENHRY and SYGVKD. The V end was cut by 8 bases, the J end by 4 bases, with 12 bases between. The length of the CDR3 is 13 residues. The CDR3 nucleotides are TGTGCCATCCAAAAGCGGGCTTACAATGAGCAGTTCTTC. This sequence encodes CAIQKRAYNEQFF.

CDR3 sequence (DNA): TGTGCCAGCAGTGACACCGGGACAGGGGACGCTATTTATGGCTACACCTTC. Protein: CASSDTGTGDAIYGYTF. The chain has TRBV2 and TRBJ1-2, with TRBD1 matching over 10 bases. The CDR3 runs to 17 residues. Germline V gene lookup returns CDR1 SNHLY and CDR2 FYNNEI. The ends lost 3 bases at V and 5 bases at J; junction bases unmatched: 12.

J is TRBJ2-5 and V is TRBV5-1; 11 bases are shared with TRBD2. V was clipped by 4 bases and J by 4 bases; unmatched bases: 6. Germline V CDR1 and CDR2: SGHRS, YFSETQ. The CDR3 consists of 15 residues. The CDR3 DNA reads TGCGCCAGCAGCGTTTCCGGGACTAGCGGAGAGACCCAGTACTTC. This sequence encodes CASSVSGTSGETQYF.

The chain carries TRBV5-1 and TRBJ2-7, with 13 bases lining up with TRBD2. V gave up 2 bases and J gave up 2 bases; unmatched junction bases: 1. The CDR3 runs 15 residues. CDR1 is SGHRS and CDR2 is YFSETQ in the germline V gene. The CDR3 region has the DNA TGCGCCAGCAGCTTACTAGCGGGAGGGCCCTACGAGCAGTACTTC. Its protein product is CASSLLAGGPYEQYF.

The CDR3 spells CASSFLGQGAQNEQFF. In DNA form, the CDR3 reads TGTGCCAGCAGTTTCCTCGGACAGGGGGCGCAGAATGAGCAGTTCTTC. The gene calls are TRBV27 and TRBJ2-1, with 11 positions matching TRBD1. This CDR3 contains 16 residues. Trimming removed 3 bases from V and 7 bases from J; junction bases left unmatched: 8. In germline, CDR1 is MNHEY, CDR2 SMNVEV (reference sequence).

Of note for this clone: The sample carries other DNA sequences with the same CDR3. The chain employs TRBV15 and TRBJ1-2; D perhaps matches TRBD1 (6 bases). The V end was cut by 1 base, the J end by 8 bases, with 11 bases between. This CDR3 is 13 amino acids long. CDR1 is LNHNV, CDR2 YYDKDF, per germline (reference sequence). CDR3 protein: CATSRGAGDGYTF. As DNA, the CDR3 is TGTGCCACCAGCAGAGGGGCAGGGGACGGCTACACCTTC.

This CDR3 reads CAWSGGGGLYEQYF. CDR3 in DNA: TGTGCCTGGAGCGGGGGAGGTGGTCTCTACGAGCAGTACTTC. The genes are TRBV30 and TRBJ2-7; D perhaps matches TRBD2 (6 bases). V was clipped by 3 bases and J by 3 bases, with 15 bases between them. This CDR3 has 14 residues. The germline CDR1 and CDR2 sequences are GTSNPN and SVGIG (reference sequence).

The rearrangement joins TRBV4-2 to TRBJ1-6; perhaps TRBD1 as D (5 bases). This CDR3 is 17 amino acids long. Trimming left V 0 bases short and J 9 bases short, with 18 bases between. The germline CDR1 and CDR2 sequences are LGHNA and YNFKEQ. CDR3 region: CASSQESSRVPGSPLHF. The CDR3 bases are TGTGCCAGCAGCCAAGAATCGTCCAGGGTCCCAGGTTCACCCCTCCACTTT.

The chain uses TRBV5-1 and TRBJ2-2, with D possibly matching TRBD2 (5 bases). The CDR3 loop spans 15 amino acids. Germline V gives CDR1 SGHRS, CDR2 YFSETQ. Trimming left V 1 base short and J 5 bases short, with 12 bases between. CDR3 DNA sequence: TGCGCCAGCAGCTTGTCTGGGTCGGGGACCGGGGAGCTGTTTTTT. Protein: CASSLSGSGTGELFF.

V usage is TRBV23-1 and J usage is TRBJ1-1; D is perhaps TRBD1 (5 bases). TRBV23-1 is noted as an ORF with a role that remains uncertain. V lost 3 bases to trimming and J lost 2 bases, with 13 bases between them. This CDR3 is 15 amino acids long. CDR3 sequence reads: CASSHGAEGNTEAFF. The CDR3 DNA sequence: TGCGCCAGCAGTCATGGGGCGGAGGGAAACACTGAAGCTTTCTTT.

J is TRBJ2-1 and V is TRBV30, with D tentatively TRBD2 (6 bases). The V end was cut by 2 bases, the J end by 0 bases, with 11 bases between. CDR1 GTSNPN and CDR2 SVGIG come from the germline V gene (reference sequence). The CDR3 consists of 15 residues. CDR3 coding DNA: TGTGCCTGGAGTTATCGGGGGAGCTCCTACAATGAGCAGTTCTTC. Translation gives CAWSYRGSSYNEQFF.

The chain uses TRBV7-8 and TRBJ2-4; TRBD1 might be the D (6 bases). Germline V gives CDR1 SGHVS, CDR2 FQNEAQ. The ends were cut back, 4 bases at V and 10 bases at J, with 11 bases in the middle. The CDR3 extends over 12 amino acids. The CDR3 spells CASSSTGGIQYF. The CDR3 DNA follows: TGTGCCAGCAGCTCGACAGGCGGGATTCAGTACTTC.

Comments on this clone: The same CDR3 is also encoded by other DNA sequences in this sample. This rearrangement joins TRBV20-1 to TRBJ2-7; D may be TRBD2 (5 bases). V lost 1 base, J lost 4 bases, and 5 bases lay in between. The CDR3 extends over 11 amino acids. CDR1 DFQATT and CDR2 SNEGSKA come from the germline V gene (reference sequence). For the CDR3, the DNA is TGCAGTGCTAGAGGAGGGTACGAGCAGTACTTC. This codes for CSARGGYEQYF.

J is TRBJ1-1 and V is TRBV2, with D tentatively TRBD1 (6 bases). CDR1 and CDR2 from the germline V gene are SNHLY and FYNNEI. Deletions cut 4 bases from V and 6 bases from J, with 15 bases between. The CDR3 loop spans 14 amino acids. The CDR3 DNA follows: TGTGCCAGCAGTGTGGGAGGGGGATCAGCTGAAGCTTTCTTT. Its protein is CASSVGGGSAEAFF. The whole variable domain, filled in from reference TRBV2 and TRBJ1-1, reads EPEVTQTPSHQVTQMGQEVILRCVPISNHLYFYWYRQILGQKVEFLVSFYNNEISEKSEIFDDQFSVERPDGSNFTLKIRSTKLEDSAMYFCASSVGGGSAEAFFGQGTRLTVV.